This TCR beta chain was observed in a study of spatial heterogeneity in lung cancer. Whole-study findings and limits: Tumor mutation count correlated with how many alpha and beta TCRs expanded intratumorally. Coverage estimated for tumor T cells reached roughly 6.5% for alpha chains and 12% to 15% for beta chains.

The study tagged each TCR cDNA molecule with a unique molecular identifier. TCRdb redid the calling of the 5' RACE reads with MiXCR, one entry per CDR3 protein. The data hold approximately 290 distinct CDR3 sequences, with around 42% observed a single time. This clonotype was seen more than once but under ten times. The antigen is not known. This beta chain is off target for a library built for alpha chains, so its abundance means little. The CDR3 has 13 amino acids. The germline V gene encodes CDR1 SGHTA and CDR2 FQGTGA. Trimming removed 5 bases at V and 8 bases at J, with 14 bases between. The time point denotes: sample taken at primary tumor resection.

The source is a male donor with early-stage non-small cell lung cancer. The sample was lung tumor tissue, taken at surgery. This chain uses TRBV7-3 with TRBJ2-3, with D possibly being TRBD1 (6 bases). The CDR3 reads CASSPPGGLTQYF. CDR3 coding DNA: TGTGCCAGCAGCCCACCTGGGGGCCTTACGCAGTATTTT.